The 15 T cell receptor beta chains reported below all come from one sample, sequenced in a study of a mutant IDH1 vaccine in newly diagnosed glioma. Time point defined: week 11, during vaccination. A single vaccine dose contained 300 ug of mutant IDH1 20-mer peptide, and topical imiquimod was used with it. TCRdb's table, derived via immunoSEQ multiplex PCR, lists solely in-frame clones and lacks some. The sample lists roughly 110,000 clones, under 90% occurring once. The antigens these receptors bind are not known. The sequences come from PBMCs, collected from a glioma patient whose treatment included an IDH1 peptide vaccine. The receptors were sampled from a woman aged 45 to 65 with glioma.

CDR3 region: CAWSERVSGAFF. The CDR3 DNA is TGTGCCTGGAGTGAGAGGGTTAGTGGAGCTTTCTTT. The chain is built from TRBV30 and TRBJ1-1; D unclear. CDR3 length equals 12 residues. The germline V gene encodes CDR1 GTSNPN and CDR2 SVGIG (reference sequence). Trimming shortened V by 1 base and J by 10 bases, and 13 bases separated the two germline ends.

The chain has TRBV28 and TRBJ1-5; no reliable D call. The CDR3 is made up of 15 amino acids. V lost 2 bases, J lost 2 bases, and 10 bases lay in between. CDR1 and CDR2 (germline): MDHEN, SYDVKM. As DNA, the CDR3 is TGTGCCAGCAGTTTAACCCCATCGGGCAATCAGCCCCAGCATTTT. This codes for CASSLTPSGNQPQHF.

In this sample, this clone turned up once. The rearrangement links TRBV5-4 to TRBJ2-5; D call uncertain. The CDR3 runs to 11 residues. V lost 0 bases to trimming and J lost 3 bases, with 0 bases between them. Per the germline V gene, CDR1 is SGHNT and CDR2 is YYREEE (reference sequence). CDR3 in amino acids: CASSLEETQYF. The CDR3 nucleotides read TGTGCCAGCAGCTTGGAAGAGACCCAGTACTTC.

V usage is TRBV5-1 and J usage is TRBJ2-1; D is perhaps TRBD1 or TRBD2 (6 bases each). This CDR3 is built from 13 residues. CDR1 is SGHRS, CDR2 YFSETQ, per germline. With 4 bases removed from V and 7 bases from J, the gap between germline ends came to 12 bases. The CDR3 region has the DNA TGCGCCAGCAGCAGAGGGGGGAGTAATGAGCAGTTCTTC. Protein: CASSRGGSNEQFF.

The genes are TRBV30 and TRBJ1-2; 10 nucleotides match TRBD1. J lost 7 bases, V lost 1 base, and 6 bases had no gene match. The germline V gene encodes CDR1 GTSNPN and CDR2 SVGIG (reference sequence). The CDR3 spans 14 residues. CDR3 region: CAWSGQGAGSGYTF. The CDR3 DNA is TGTGCCTGGAGTGGACAGGGGGCGGGGAGTGGCTACACCTTC.

The chain carries TRBV19 and TRBJ2-1, with 7 bases matching TRBD1. V lost 6 bases and J lost 3; bases outside the gene matches: 11. This CDR3 contains 16 residues. Germline V gene data show CDR1 as LNHDA and CDR2 as SQIVND (reference sequence). The CDR3 is CASSGIRDSFYNEQFF. CDR3 DNA sequence: TGTGCCAGTAGCGGAATTCGGGACAGTTTCTACAATGAGCAGTTCTTC.

This clone was detected only once. The chain has TRBV4-2 and TRBJ2-5, with TRBD2 identical over 7 bases. Germline trimming cut 0 bases from V and 5 bases from J; bases unmatched to any gene: 6. CDR3 length: 15 residues. Germline values: CDR1 LGHNA, CDR2 YNFKEQ. As DNA, the CDR3 is TGTGCCAGCAGCCAAGAACTAACTAGCGTGGAGACCCAGTACTTC. It encodes CASSQELTSVETQYF.

The chain has TRBV5-6 and TRBJ1-1; 8 nucleotides line up with TRBD1. The CDR3 has 15 amino acids. The trim removed 4 bases at V and 2 bases at J, leaving 7 bases unmatched. In germline, CDR1 is SGHDT, CDR2 YYEEEE. CDR3 bases: TGTGCCAGCAGCCAGCACAGGGGGGTCAACACTGAAGCTTTCTTT. Translated: CASSQHRGVNTEAFF. Drawing the rest from reference TRBV5-6 and TRBJ1-1, the complete variable domain is DAGVTQSPTHLIKTRGQQVTLRCSPKSGHDTVSWYQQALGQGPQFIFQYYEEEERQRGNFPDRFSGHQFPNYSSELNVNALLLGDSALYLCASSQHRGVNTEAFFGQGTRLTVV.

The sample holds one count of this clone. Distinct nucleotide sequences in the sample also encode this CDR3. The rearrangement links TRBV15 to TRBJ2-1; 10 bases agree with TRBD2. J was trimmed by 7 bases and V by 6 bases; bases with no gene match: 15. CDR1 LNHNV and CDR2 YYDKDF come from the germline V gene (reference sequence). This CDR3 contains 17 residues. The CDR3 DNA is TGTGCCACCAGGGGGGAAGCGGGAGGGCTCGCGGATAATGAGCAGTTCTTC. Translating it yields CATRGEAGGLADNEQFF.

In its sample, this clone was seen a few times. The rearrangement joins TRBV7-9 to TRBJ1-5; 7 bases line up with TRBD1. CDR3 length: 12 amino acids. V was pared by 4 bases and J by 9 bases, with 3 bases of the junction left unmatched. Germline loops: CDR1 SEHNR, CDR2 FQNEAQ (reference sequence). CDR3: CASSSPGGPQHF. CDR3 DNA sequence: TGTGCCAGCAGCTCCCCAGGGGGGCCCCAGCATTTT.

The chain is built from TRBV2 and TRBJ1-4; D unclear. V gave up 5 bases and J gave up 8 bases, with 9 bases separating them. This CDR3 is built from 12 residues. Germline V gene sequence: CDR1 SNHLY, CDR2 FYNNEI. The CDR3 protein is CASSPVGEKLFF. The CDR3 DNA is TGTGCCAGCAGTCCGGTTGGAGAAAAACTGTTTTTT.

V usage is TRBV5-1 and J usage is TRBJ2-3; D is unresolved. Looked up from germline, CDR1 is SGHRS and CDR2 is YFSETQ. This CDR3 is 13 amino acids long. V was clipped by 3 bases and J by 3 bases, with 8 bases between them. The CDR3, as DNA: TGCGCCAGCAGCTCGGGCCCAACAGATACGCAGTATTTT. Encoded protein: CASSSGPTDTQYF.

The chain carries TRBV19 and TRBJ2-1; 9 nucleotides align to TRBD2. Germline V gene sequence: CDR1 LNHDA, CDR2 SQIVND (reference sequence). The CDR3 is made up of 15 amino acids. Trimming cost V 5 bases and J 7 bases; bases outside gene matches: 9. The CDR3 bases are TGTGCCAGTAGTTCCTTAGCGGGAGAACGGAATGAGCAGTTCTTC. Its protein is CASSSLAGERNEQFF.

The chain has TRBV28 and TRBJ1-1, with 8 bases lining up with TRBD1. J was trimmed by 8 bases and V by 6 bases; bases with no gene match: 8. Germline CDR1 reads MDHEN; CDR2 reads SYDVKM. CDR3 length: 13 amino acids. CDR3 protein: CASRTGQGGEAFF. The CDR3 DNA reads as TGTGCCAGCAGAACCGGACAGGGAGGGGAAGCTTTCTTT.

V usage is TRBV15 and J usage is TRBJ2-1, with a weak D call TRBD2 (5 bases). CDR1 is LNHNV, CDR2 YYDKDF, per germline (reference sequence). The CDR3 sequence is 16 residues long. V was trimmed by 1 base and J by 6 bases, leaving 16 bases between them. CDR3 region: CATSRVRGSHPNEQFF. The CDR3 DNA sequence: TGTGCCACCAGCAGAGTACGAGGGAGCCACCCCAATGAGCAGTTCTTC.